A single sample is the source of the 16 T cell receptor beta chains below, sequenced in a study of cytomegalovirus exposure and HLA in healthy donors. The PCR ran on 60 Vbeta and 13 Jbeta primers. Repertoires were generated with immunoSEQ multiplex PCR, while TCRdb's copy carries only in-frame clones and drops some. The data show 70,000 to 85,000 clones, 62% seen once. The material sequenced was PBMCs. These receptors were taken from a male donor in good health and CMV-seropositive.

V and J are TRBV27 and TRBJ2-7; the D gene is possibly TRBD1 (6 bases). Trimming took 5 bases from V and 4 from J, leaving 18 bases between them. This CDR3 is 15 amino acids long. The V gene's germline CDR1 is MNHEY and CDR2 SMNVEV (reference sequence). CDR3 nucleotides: TGTGCCAGCAGTCCAATTCCGGGACAAACTTACGAGCAGTACTTC. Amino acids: CASSPIPGQTYEQYF.

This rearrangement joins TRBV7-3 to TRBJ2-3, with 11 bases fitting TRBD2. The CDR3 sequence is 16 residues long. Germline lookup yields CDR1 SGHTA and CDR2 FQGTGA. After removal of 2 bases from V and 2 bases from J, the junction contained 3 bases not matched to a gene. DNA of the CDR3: TGTGCCAGCAGCTTAGGGACTAGCGGAGACACAGATACGCAGTATTTT. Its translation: CASSLGTSGDTDTQYF. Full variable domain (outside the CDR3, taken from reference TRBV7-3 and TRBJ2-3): GAGVSQTPSNKVTEKGKYVELRCDPISGHTALYWYRQSLGQGPEFLIYFQGTGAADDSGLPNDRFFAVRPEGSVSTLKIQRTERGDSAVYLCASSLGTSGDTDTQYFGPGTRLTVL.

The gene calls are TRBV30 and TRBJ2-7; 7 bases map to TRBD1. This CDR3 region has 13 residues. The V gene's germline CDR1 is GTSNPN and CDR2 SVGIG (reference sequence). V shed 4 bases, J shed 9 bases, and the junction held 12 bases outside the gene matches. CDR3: CAWTTGLSVTQYF. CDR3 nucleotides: TGTGCCTGGACGACAGGGTTATCCGTTACGCAGTACTTC.

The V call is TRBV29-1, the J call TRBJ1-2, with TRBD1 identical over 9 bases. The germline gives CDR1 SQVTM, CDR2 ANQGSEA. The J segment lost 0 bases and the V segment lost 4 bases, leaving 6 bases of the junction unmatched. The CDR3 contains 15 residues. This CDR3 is CSVGTGASSNYGYTF. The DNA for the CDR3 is TGCAGCGTTGGGACAGGGGCCTCCTCTAACTATGGCTACACCTTC.

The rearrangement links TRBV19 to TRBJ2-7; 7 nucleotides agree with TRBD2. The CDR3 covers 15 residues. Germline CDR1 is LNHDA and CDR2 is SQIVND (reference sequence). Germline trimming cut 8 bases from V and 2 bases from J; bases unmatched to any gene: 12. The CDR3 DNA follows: TGTGCCAGTGGCATCTCTTTCGGGACTACCTACGAGCAGTACTTC. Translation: CASGISFGTTYEQYF.

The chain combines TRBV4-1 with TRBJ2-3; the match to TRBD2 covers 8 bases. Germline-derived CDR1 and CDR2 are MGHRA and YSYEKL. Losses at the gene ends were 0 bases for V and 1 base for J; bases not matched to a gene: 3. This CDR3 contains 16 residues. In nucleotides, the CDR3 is TGCGCCAGCAGCCAAGAAGGAGCGGGGGGCACAGATACGCAGTATTTT. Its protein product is CASSQEGAGGTDTQYF.

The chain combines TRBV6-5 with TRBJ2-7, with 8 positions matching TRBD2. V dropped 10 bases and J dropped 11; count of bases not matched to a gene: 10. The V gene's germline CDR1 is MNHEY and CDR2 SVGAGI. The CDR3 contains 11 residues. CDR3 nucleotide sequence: TGTGCCACCGGGGGGGAACCAGCTGAGTACTTC. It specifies CATGGEPAEYF.

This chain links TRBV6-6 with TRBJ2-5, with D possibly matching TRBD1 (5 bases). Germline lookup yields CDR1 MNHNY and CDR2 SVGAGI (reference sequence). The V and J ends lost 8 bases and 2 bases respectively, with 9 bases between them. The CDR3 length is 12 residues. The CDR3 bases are TGTGCCAGCGGACATAAACAAGAGACCCAGTACTTC. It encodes CASGHKQETQYF.

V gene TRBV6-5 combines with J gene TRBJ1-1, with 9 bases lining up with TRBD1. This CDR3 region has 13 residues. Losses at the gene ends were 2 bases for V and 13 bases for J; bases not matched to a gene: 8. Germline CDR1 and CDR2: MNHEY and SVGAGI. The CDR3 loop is CASSYGQGIIGFF. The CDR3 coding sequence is TGTGCCAGCAGTTACGGACAGGGGATAATAGGTTTCTTT.

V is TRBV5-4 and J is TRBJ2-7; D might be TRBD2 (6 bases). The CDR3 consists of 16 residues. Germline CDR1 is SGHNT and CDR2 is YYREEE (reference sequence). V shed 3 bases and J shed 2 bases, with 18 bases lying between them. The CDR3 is CASSSLVRGNPYEQYF. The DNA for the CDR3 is TGTGCCAGCAGCTCCCTCGTGCGGGGCAACCCCTACGAGCAGTACTTC.

DNA of the CDR3: TGCAGCGTCCGCCCTTCCTTAGCGGGAGGGCCAACCGGGGAGCTGTTTTTT. Translated: CSVRPSLAGGPTGELFF. The chain is built from TRBV29-1 and TRBJ2-2; 11 positions agree with TRBD2. The ends lost 6 bases at V and 5 bases at J; junction bases unmatched: 14. Germline V gene sequence: CDR1 SQVTM, CDR2 ANQGSEA. The CDR3 spans 17 residues.

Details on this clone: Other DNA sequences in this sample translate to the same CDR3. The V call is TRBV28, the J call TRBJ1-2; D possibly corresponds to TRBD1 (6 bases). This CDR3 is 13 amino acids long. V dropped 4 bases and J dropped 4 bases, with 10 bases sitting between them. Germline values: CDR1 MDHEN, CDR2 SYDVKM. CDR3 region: CASSSGQIYGYTF. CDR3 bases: TGTGCCAGCAGTTCGGGACAAATCTATGGCTACACCTTC.

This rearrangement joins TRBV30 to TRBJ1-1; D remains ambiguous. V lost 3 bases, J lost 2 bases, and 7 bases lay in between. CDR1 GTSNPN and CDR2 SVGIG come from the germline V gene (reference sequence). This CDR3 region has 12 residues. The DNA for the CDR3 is TGTGCCTGGAGATCAGAAAACACTGAAGCTTTCTTT. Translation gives CAWRSENTEAFF.

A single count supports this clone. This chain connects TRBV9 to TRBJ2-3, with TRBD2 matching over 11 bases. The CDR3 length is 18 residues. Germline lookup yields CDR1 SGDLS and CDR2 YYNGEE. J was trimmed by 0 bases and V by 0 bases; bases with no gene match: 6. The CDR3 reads CASSVAVAGGPSTDTQYF. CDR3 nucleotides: TGTGCCAGCAGCGTAGCAGTAGCGGGAGGGCCTAGCACAGATACGCAGTATTTT.

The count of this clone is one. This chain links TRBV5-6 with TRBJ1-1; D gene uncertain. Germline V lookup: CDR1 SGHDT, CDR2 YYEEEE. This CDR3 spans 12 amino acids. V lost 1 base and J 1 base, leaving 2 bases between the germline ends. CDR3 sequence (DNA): TGTGCCAGCAGCTTGCAGAACACTGAAGCTTTCTTT. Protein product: CASSLQNTEAFF. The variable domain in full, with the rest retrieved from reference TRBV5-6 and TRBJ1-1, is DAGVTQSPTHLIKTRGQQVTLRCSPKSGHDTVSWYQQALGQGPQFIFQYYEEEERQRGNFPDRFSGHQFPNYSSELNVNALLLGDSALYLCASSLQNTEAFFGQGTRLTVV.

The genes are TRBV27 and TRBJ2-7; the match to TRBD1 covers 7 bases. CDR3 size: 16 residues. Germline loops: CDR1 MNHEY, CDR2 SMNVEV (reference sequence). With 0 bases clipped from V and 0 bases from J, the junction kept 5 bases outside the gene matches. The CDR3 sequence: CASSLSGQVSSYEQYF. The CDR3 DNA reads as TGTGCCAGCAGTTTATCCGGACAGGTTAGCTCCTACGAGCAGTACTTC.